A selection of T cell receptor beta chains follows, all from one sample in a study of prognosis after radiotherapy for stage I lung cancer. TCRdb fed the multiplex PCR reads into MiXCR, producing one record per CDR3 protein. The table has 51,000 or so distinct CDR3 sequences, 30% to 35% seen once; the top ten hold about a tenth. Material: PBMCs, obtained before or after stereotactic body radiation therapy (not recorded which). These receptors all stem from a donor over 45 with non-small cell lung cancer. Both conserved end residues are part of each CDR3. The D gene is left open where the match is weak. Not all rows give a size; the values are once, few, many and, for expanded clones, a class.

>TRBD2|TRBV7-9|TRBJ2-1|many
TGTGCCAGCAGATTCGGAGCGGGAGGGCTCGGTGAGCAGTTCTTC
CASRFGAGGLGEQFF
>TRBD2|TRBV7-2|TRBJ2-2|many
TGTGCCAGCAGCTTAGTGCTAGCGGGAGTTTCGGAGCTGTTTTTT
CASSLVLAGVSELFF
>TRBD2|TRBV30|TRBJ2-3|-
TGTGCTGCTATCGGGAGGGCCGGGACAGATACGCAGTATTTT
CAAIGRAGTDTQYF
>TRBD1|TRBV6-5|TRBJ2-3|many
TGTGCCAGCAGTTACTCTGGGACAGGGAAAGATACGCAGTATTTT
CASSYSGTGKDTQYF
>-|TRBV4-1|TRBJ1-4|many
TGCGCCAGCAGCCGAGGAGACCTAGATAATGAAAAACTGTTTTTT
CASSRGDLDNEKLFF
>-|TRBV11-2|TRBJ2-3|-
TGTGCCAGCAGCTTAGACTCTAGCACAGATACGCAGTATTTT
CASSLDSSTDTQYF
>-|TRBV6-5|TRBJ2-7|many
TGTGCCAGCAGTTACGGCCTACGCTACGAGCAGTACTTC
CASSYGLRYEQYF
>-|TRBV7-3|TRBJ2-3|many
TGTGCCAGCAGCCTGGGACACGGGCTGGGCACAGATACGCAGTATTTT
CASSLGHGLGTDTQYF
>TRBD2|TRBV12-3/TRBV12-4|TRBJ2-7|many
TGTGCCAGCAGTTTAGCGGGAGGGTACGAGCAGTACTTC
CASSLAGGYEQYF
>TRBD2|TRBV20-1|TRBJ2-1|many
TGCAGTGCGCAACTCCCGGGACTAGCGGGGATCAATGAGCAGTTCTTC
CSAQLPGLAGINEQFF
>-|TRBV5-1|TRBJ2-1|many
TGCGCCAGCAGCCGTACTCGGGGTAGCTCCTACAATGAGCAGTTCTTC
CASSRTRGSSYNEQFF
>-|TRBV5-4|TRBJ2-1|-
TGTGCCAGCAGCTTGGGCCCGCGCAGGGGCGCCTACAATGAGCAGTTCTTC
CASSLGPRRGAYNEQFF
>-|TRBV11-1|TRBJ2-7|many
TGTGCCAGCAGCCGCCGCAGGCCCCCCTACGAGCAGTACTTC
CASSRRRPPYEQYF
>-|TRBV4-2|TRBJ1-4|many
TGTGCCAGCAGCCAAATTGGACAGAATGAAAAACTGTTTTTT
CASSQIGQNEKLFF
>-|TRBV5-4|TRBJ2-3|many
TGTGCCAGCAGCTCGAACACAGATACGCAGTATTTT
CASSSNTDTQYF
>-|TRBV6-1|TRBJ1-1|many
TGTGCCAGCAGGCACACTGAAGCTTTCTTT
CASRHTEAFF
>-|TRBV5-6|TRBJ1-2|few
TGTGCCAGCAGCAGGGGGGGGGCTGGCTGCACCTTC
CASSRGGAGCTF
>TRBD2|TRBV7-9|TRBJ2-3|-
TGTGCCAGCAGCCAACCGTTCGGGACTAGCGGCACAGATACGCAGTATTTT
CASSQPFGTSGTDTQYF
>TRBD2|TRBV3-1|TRBJ2-3|-
TGTGCCAGCAGCTCTAGCGGGGCAGATACGCAGTATTTT
CASSSSGADTQYF
>-|TRBV28|TRBJ1-1|-
TGTGCCAGCCGGGGGGGCACCGAAGCTTTCTTT
CASRGGTEAFF
>-|TRBV20-1|TRBJ2-3|many
TGCAGTGCTACAACCAGACACAGGTCGTCGGATACGCAGTATTTT
CSATTRHRSSDTQYF
>TRBD2|TRBV20-1|TRBJ2-1|-
TGCAGTGCTAGGGGGACTAGCGGGATGGGCCTTTTGGATGAGCAGTTCTTC
CSARGTSGMGLLDEQFF
>-|TRBV11-3|TRBJ1-4|many
TGTGCCAGCAGCCCCGAATGGCGGACGGCTAATGAAAAACTGTTTTTT
CASSPEWRTANEKLFF
>-|TRBV12-3/TRBV12-4|TRBJ1-4|-
TGTGCCAGCAGTTTAGTTCTCCCCAGTGAAAAACTGTTTTTT
CASSLVLPSEKLFF
>-|TRBV7-2|TRBJ1-3|many
TGTGCCAGCAGCTTAACCGACAGGACTGGAAACACCATATATTTT
CASSLTDRTGNTIYF
>TRBD1|TRBV4-2|TRBJ2-3|many
TGTGCCAGCAGCCAAGAGGAGAGGGGGCATACGCAGTATTTT
CASSQEERGHTQYF
>-|TRBV29-1|TRBJ2-3|-
TGCAGCGTTGAAGTTGGCACTGGTACGCAGTATTTT
CSVEVGTGTQYF
>TRBD2|TRBV20-1|TRBJ2-7|many
TGCAGTGCTAGAGATGGACTAGCGGGATCCTACGAGCAGTACTTC
CSARDGLAGSYEQYF
>-|TRBV9|TRBJ1-1|-
TGTGCCAGCAGCGGGAGCAACACTGAAGCTTTCTTT
CASSGSNTEAFF
>-|TRBV7-2|TRBJ2-1|-
TGTGCCAGCAGCCCCGGGCCCATTCACGGCGGAGTGAGGGGCAATGAGCATTTCTTC
CASSPGPIHGGVRGNEHFF
>-|TRBV7-6|TRBJ2-1|-
TGTGCCAGCAGCTTAAGGGTTGTCCTAAGGGTCAATGAGCAGTTCTTC
CASSLRVVLRVNEQFF
>-|TRBV6-1|TRBJ2-1|once
TGTGCCTGCTGCTCGTACAATGAGCATTTCTTC
CACCSYNEHFF
>-|TRBV12-5|TRBJ2-5|many
TGTGCTAGTGGTTGGTCCGGGCCAACCTCCATAGAGACCCAGTACTTC
CASGWSGPTSIETQYF
>TRBD1|TRBV2|TRBJ1-2|-
TGTGCCAGCAGGCAGGGGGATGGCTACACCTTC
CASRQGDGYTF
>-|TRBV5-6|TRBJ2-7|medium-sized
TGTGCCAGCAGCTTGGCCTCGGGCCAGCCCTACGAGCAGTACTTC
CASSLASGQPYEQYF
>-|TRBV27|TRBJ2-1|many
TGTGCCAGCAGTCCGCGGTTTAGCGCCTACAATGAGCAGTTCTTC
CASSPRFSAYNEQFF
>-|TRBV9|TRBJ2-2|many
TGTGCCAGCAGCCGGGGCGGGGGCTTCGCCGGGGAGCTGTTTTTT
CASSRGGGFAGELFF
>TRBD2|TRBV7-2|TRBJ2-7|-
TGTGCCAGCAGCCGCGGACTAGCGGGAACCTACGGGCAGTACTTC
CASSRGLAGTYGQYF
>-|TRBV7-9|TRBJ1-1|many
TGTGCCAGCAGCCCCGGAGGTATGGGCTTTGGCACTGAAGCTTTCTTT
CASSPGGMGFGTEAFF
>-|TRBV6-1|TRBJ1-1|many
TGTGCCAGCAGGGCGTCCAGGGCGAGCACTGAAGCTTTCTTT
CASRASRASTEAFF
>TRBD1|TRBV6-2/TRBV6-3|TRBJ2-5|-
TGTGCCAGCAGCCGGGACAGGGAAGAGACCCAGTACTTC
CASSRDREETQYF
>-|TRBV5-1|TRBJ2-7|many
TGCGCCAGCAGTCTTATGGATCGGCGGCACGAGCAGTACTTC
CASSLMDRRHEQYF
>TRBD2|TRBV20-1|TRBJ2-7|many
TGCAGTGCTCTAGCGGGAGGTACCTACGAGCAGTACTTC
CSALAGGTYEQYF
>-|TRBV19|TRBJ1-1|many
TGTGCCAGTAGTCTTTTTACTCGTATGAACACTGAAGCTTTCTTT
CASSLFTRMNTEAFF
>-|TRBV20-1|TRBJ2-2|many
TGCAGTGCTAGAAAGCTCACCGGGGAGCTGTTTTTT
CSARKLTGELFF
>TRBD1|TRBV12-3/TRBV12-4|TRBJ1-4|many
TGTGCCAGCAGTCCGTCTGCCGGGACAGGGTGGTCGGTTGCGGAAAAACTGTTTTTT
CASSPSAGTGWSVAEKLFF